This paragraph reports one TCR beta chain. This record belongs to a study of cytomegalovirus exposure and HLA in healthy donors. PCR was performed using 60 Vbeta and 13 Jbeta primers. The assay was immunoSEQ multiplex PCR, and TCRdb's table has in-frame clones only and misses some. This table holds approximately 120,000 clones, 70% to 85% found once. CDR1 and CDR2 from the germline V gene are SGHNT and YYREEE (reference sequence). The V gene end was trimmed by 2 bases and the J gene end by 7 bases; junction bases not matched to a gene: 3. This CDR3 is 14 amino acids long. The sample consisted of PBMCs. This receptor was taken from a man aged 35 to 55 in good health and CMV-seropositive. The chain couples TRBV5-4 to TRBJ1-6; 7 bases fit TRBD1. Here the CDR3 DNA reads TGTGCCAGCAGCTTCATACAGGGGAATTCACCCCTCCACTTT. Protein sequence: CASSFIQGNSPLHF.